This T cell receptor (beta chain) was obtained from a study of CD8 T cells in Susac syndrome. Random hexamers primed reverse transcription of about 0.5 to 1 ug RNA. TCRdb independently ran MiXCR on the immunoSEQ multiplex PCR reads; one entry per CDR3 protein. Of about 300,000 distinct CDR3 sequences in the sample, about 91% are singletons; the top ten hold around 0.07%. The length of the CDR3 is 16 residues. Germline CDR1 MNHNS, CDR2 SASEGT. The ends were cut back, 6 bases at V and 0 bases at J, with 16 bases in the middle. The sample comprised CD4+ T cells from PBMCs. J is TRBJ2-3 and V is TRBV6-1; tentatively, D is TRBD1 or TRBD2 (5 bases each). This receptor was identified in a human donor with multiple sclerosis. In DNA, the CDR3 is TGTGCCAGCAGGCAGGGACGATTCCCTAGCACAGATACGCAGTATTTT. This translates into CASRQGRFPSTDTQYF.